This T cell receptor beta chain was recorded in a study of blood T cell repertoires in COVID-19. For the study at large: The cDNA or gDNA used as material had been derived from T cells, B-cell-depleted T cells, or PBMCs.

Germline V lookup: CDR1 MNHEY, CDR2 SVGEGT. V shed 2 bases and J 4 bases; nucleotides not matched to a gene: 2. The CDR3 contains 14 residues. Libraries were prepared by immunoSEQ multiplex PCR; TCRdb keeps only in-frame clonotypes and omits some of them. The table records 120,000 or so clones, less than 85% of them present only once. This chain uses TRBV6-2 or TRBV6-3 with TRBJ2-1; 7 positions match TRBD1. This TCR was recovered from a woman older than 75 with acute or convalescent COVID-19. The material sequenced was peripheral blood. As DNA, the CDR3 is TGTGCCAGCAGTTACAGGGACAGATACAATGAGCAGTTCTTC. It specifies CASSYRDRYNEQFF.